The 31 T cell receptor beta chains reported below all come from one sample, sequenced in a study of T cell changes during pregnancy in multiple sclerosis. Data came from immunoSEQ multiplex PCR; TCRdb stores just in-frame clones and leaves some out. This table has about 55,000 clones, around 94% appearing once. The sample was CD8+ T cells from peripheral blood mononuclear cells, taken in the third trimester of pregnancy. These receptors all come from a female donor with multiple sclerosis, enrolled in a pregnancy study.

This CDR3 is CASSAWDREWTGELFF. In nucleotides, the CDR3 is TGTGCCAGTAGTGCCTGGGACAGGGAATGGACCGGGGAGCTGTTTTTT. The chain combines TRBV19 with TRBJ2-2; TRBD1 matches 9 bases. The CDR3 has 16 residues. The V gene's germline CDR1 is LNHDA and CDR2 SQIVND (reference sequence). The V and J ends lost 5 bases and 5 bases, in that order; junction bases with no gene match: 9.

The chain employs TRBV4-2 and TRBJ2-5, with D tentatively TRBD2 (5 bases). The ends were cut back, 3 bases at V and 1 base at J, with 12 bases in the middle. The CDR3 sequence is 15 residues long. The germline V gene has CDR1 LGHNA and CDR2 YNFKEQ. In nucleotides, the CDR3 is TGTGCCAGCAGCCAGGATAGAGGGTCCCAAGAGACCCAGTACTTC. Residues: CASSQDRGSQETQYF.

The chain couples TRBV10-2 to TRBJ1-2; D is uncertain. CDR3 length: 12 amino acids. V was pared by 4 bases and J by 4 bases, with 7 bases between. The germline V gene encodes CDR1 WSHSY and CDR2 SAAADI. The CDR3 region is CASSGTPYGYTF. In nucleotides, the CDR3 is TGCGCCAGCAGTGGGACTCCCTATGGCTACACCTTC.

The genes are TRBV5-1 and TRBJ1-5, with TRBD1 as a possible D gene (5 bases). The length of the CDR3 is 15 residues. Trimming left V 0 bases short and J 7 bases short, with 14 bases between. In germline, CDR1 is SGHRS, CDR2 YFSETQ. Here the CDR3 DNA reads TGCGCCAGCAGCTTGGAGTTCGGGGGAGGGCAGCCCCAGCATTTT. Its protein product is CASSLEFGGGQPQHF.

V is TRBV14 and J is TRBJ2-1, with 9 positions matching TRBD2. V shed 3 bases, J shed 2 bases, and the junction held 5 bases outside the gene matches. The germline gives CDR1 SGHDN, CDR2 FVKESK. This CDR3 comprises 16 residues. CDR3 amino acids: CASSQISGSTYNEQFF. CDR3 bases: TGTGCCAGCAGCCAGATTAGCGGGAGCACCTACAATGAGCAGTTCTTC.

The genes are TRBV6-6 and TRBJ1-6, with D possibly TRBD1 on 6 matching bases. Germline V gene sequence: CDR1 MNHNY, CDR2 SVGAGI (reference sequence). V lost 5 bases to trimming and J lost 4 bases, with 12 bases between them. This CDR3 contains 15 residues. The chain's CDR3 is CASSAGQQYNSPLHF. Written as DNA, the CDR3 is TGTGCCAGCAGTGCCGGACAGCAATATAATTCACCCCTCCACTTT.

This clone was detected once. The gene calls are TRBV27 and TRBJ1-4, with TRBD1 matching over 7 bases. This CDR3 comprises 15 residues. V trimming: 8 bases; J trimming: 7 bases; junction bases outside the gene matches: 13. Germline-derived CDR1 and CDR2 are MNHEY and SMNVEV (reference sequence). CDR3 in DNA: TGTGCCAGCGGGTACAACGGACAGGAGGTTGAAAAACTGTTTTTT. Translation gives CASGYNGQEVEKLFF. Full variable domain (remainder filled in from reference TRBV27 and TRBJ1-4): EAQVTQNPRYLITVTGKKLTVTCSQNMNHEYMSWYRQDPGLGLRQIYYSMNVEVTDKGDVPEGYKVSRKEKRNFPLILESPSPNQTSLYFCASGYNGQEVEKLFFGSGTQLSVL.

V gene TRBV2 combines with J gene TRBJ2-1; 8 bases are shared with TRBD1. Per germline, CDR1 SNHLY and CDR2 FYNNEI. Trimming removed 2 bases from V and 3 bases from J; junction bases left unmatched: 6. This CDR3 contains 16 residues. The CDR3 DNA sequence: TGTGCCAGCAGTGAATGGTTGGACAGGGACTACAATGAGCAGTTCTTC. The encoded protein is CASSEWLDRDYNEQFF.

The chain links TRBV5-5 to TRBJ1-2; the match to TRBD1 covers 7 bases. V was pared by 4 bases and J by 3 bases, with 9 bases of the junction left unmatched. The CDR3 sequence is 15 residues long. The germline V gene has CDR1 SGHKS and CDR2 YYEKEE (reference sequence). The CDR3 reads CASSNTGVKDYGYTF. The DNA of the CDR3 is TGTGCCAGCAGCAATACAGGGGTTAAGGACTATGGCTACACCTTC.

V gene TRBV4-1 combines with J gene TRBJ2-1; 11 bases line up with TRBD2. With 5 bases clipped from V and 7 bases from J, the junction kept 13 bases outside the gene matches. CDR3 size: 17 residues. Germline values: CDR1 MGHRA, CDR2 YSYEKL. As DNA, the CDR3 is TGCGCCAGCAGCGAGATACTAGCGGGAGTTTCGTTGAATGAGCAGTTCTTC. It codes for CASSEILAGVSLNEQFF.

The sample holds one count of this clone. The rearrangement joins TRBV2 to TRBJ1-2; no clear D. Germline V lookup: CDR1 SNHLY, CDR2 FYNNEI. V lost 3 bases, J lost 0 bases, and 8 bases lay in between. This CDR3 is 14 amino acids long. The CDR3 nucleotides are TGTGCCAGCAGTGAGCCGGAGACTAACTATGGCTACACCTTC. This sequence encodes CASSEPETNYGYTF. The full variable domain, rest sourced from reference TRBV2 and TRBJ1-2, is EPEVTQTPSHQVTQMGQEVILRCVPISNHLYFYWYRQILGQKVEFLVSFYNNEISEKSEIFDDQFSVERPDGSNFTLKIRSTKLEDSAMYFCASSEPETNYGYTFGSGTRLTVV.

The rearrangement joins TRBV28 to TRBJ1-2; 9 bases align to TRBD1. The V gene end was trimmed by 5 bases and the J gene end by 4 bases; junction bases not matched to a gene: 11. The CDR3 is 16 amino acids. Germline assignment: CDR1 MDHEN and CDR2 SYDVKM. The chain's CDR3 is CASSPPTGGFSYGYTF. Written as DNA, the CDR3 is TGTGCCAGCAGTCCGCCGACAGGGGGGTTTTCCTATGGCTACACCTTC.

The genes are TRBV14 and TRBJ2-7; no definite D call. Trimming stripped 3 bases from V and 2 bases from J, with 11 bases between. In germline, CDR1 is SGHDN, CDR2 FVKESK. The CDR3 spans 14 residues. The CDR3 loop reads CASSHYDLTYEQYF. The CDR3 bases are TGTGCCAGCAGCCACTACGACTTAACCTACGAGCAGTACTTC.

CDR3 protein: CASSQGTSGYEQYF. The CDR3 DNA reads as TGCGCCAGCAGCCAAGGGACTAGCGGTTACGAGCAGTACTTC. The rearrangement joins TRBV4-1 to TRBJ2-7; 10 bases align to TRBD2. V lost 1 base to trimming and J lost 4 bases; unmatched junction nucleotides: 1. The germline V gene has CDR1 MGHRA and CDR2 YSYEKL. The CDR3 runs 14 residues.

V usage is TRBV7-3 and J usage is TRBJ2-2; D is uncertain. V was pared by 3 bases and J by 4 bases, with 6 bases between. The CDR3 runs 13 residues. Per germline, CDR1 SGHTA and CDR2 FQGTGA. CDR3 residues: CASSFPVTGELFF. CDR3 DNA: TGTGCCAGCAGCTTCCCGGTCACCGGGGAGCTGTTTTTT.

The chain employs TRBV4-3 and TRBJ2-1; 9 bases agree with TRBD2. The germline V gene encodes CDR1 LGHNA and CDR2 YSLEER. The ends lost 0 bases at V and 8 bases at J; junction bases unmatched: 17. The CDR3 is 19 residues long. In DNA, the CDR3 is TGCGCCAGCAGCCAAGAAGGTGAAGCAAGCGGGAGGTGGATGGATGAGCAGTTCTTC. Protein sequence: CASSQEGEASGRWMDEQFF.

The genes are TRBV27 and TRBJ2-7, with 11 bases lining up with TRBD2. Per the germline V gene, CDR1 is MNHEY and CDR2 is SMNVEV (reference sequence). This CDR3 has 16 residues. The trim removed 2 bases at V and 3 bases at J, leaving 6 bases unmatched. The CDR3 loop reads CASSLTSGSPYYEQYF. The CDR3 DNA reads TGTGCCAGCAGTTTAACTAGCGGGAGCCCTTACTACGAGCAGTACTTC.

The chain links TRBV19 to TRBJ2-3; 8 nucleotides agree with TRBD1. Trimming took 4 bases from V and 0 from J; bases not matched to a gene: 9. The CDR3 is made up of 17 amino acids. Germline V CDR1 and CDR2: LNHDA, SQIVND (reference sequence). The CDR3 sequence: CASSTTRDRISTDTQYF. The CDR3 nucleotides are TGTGCCAGTAGTACAACCAGGGACAGGATAAGCACAGATACGCAGTATTTT. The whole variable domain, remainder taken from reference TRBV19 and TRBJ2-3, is DGGITQSPKYLFRKEGQNVTLSCEQNLNHDAMYWYRQDPGQGLRLIYYSQIVNDFQKGDIAEGYSVSREKKESFPLTVTSAQKNPTAFYLCASSTTRDRISTDTQYFGPGTRLTVL.

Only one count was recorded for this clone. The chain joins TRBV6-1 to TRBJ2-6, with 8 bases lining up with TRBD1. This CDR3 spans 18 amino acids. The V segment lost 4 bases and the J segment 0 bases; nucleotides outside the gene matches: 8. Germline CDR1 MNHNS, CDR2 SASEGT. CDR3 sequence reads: CASSVFRGRSSGANVLTF. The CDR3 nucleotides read TGTGCCAGCAGTGTTTTCAGGGGGCGGTCCTCTGGGGCCAACGTCCTGACTTTC.

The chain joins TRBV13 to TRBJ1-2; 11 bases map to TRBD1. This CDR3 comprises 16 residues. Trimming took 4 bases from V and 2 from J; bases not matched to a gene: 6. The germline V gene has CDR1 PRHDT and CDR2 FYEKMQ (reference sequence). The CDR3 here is CASSSGQGVRNYGYTF. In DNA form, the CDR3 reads TGTGCCAGCAGCTCGGGACAGGGGGTCCGAAACTATGGCTACACCTTC. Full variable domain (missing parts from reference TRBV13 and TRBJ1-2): AAGVIQSPRHLIKEKRETATLKCYPIPRHDTVYWYQQGPGQDPQFLISFYEKMQSDKGSIPDRFSAQQFSDYHSELNMSSLELGDSALYFCASSSGQGVRNYGYTFGSGTRLTVV.

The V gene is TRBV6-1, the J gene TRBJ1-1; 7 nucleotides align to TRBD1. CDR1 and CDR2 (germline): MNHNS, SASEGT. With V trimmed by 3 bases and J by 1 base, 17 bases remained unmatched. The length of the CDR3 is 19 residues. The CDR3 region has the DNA TGTGCCAGCAGTGATCCCCCTGTGGCCCTTTGGGACAGGAACACTGAAGCTTTCTTT. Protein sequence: CASSDPPVALWDRNTEAFF.

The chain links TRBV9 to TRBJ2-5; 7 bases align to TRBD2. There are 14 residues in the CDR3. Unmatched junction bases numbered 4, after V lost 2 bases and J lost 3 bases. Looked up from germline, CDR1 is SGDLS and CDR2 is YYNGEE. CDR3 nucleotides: TGTGCCAGCAGCGTGCTCCGGGGGGAAGAGACCCAGTACTTC. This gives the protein CASSVLRGEETQYF.

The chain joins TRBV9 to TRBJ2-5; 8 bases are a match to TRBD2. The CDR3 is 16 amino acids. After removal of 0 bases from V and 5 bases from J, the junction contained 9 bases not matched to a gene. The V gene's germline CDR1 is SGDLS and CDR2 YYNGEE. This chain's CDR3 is CASSVAAGGMPETQYF. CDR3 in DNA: TGTGCCAGCAGCGTAGCGGCGGGAGGAATGCCGGAGACCCAGTACTTC.

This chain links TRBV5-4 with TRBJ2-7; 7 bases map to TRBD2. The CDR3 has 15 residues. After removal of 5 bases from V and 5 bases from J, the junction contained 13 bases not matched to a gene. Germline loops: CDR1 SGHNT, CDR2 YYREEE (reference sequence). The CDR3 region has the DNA TGTGCCAGCAGTTTGACCGGGACTATCCCTGACGAGCAGTACTTC. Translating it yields CASSLTGTIPDEQYF. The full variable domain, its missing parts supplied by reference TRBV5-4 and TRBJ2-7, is ETGVTQSPTHLIKTRGQQVTLRCSSQSGHNTVSWYQQALGQGPQFIFQYYREEENGRGNFPPRFSGLQFPNYSSELNVNALELDDSALYLCASSLTGTIPDEQYFGPGTRLTVT.

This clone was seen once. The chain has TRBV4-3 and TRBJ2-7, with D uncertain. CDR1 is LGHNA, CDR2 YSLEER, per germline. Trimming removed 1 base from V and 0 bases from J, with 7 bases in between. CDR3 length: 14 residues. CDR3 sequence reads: CASSQVAGSYEQYF. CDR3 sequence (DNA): TGCGCCAGCAGCCAAGTTGCAGGCTCCTACGAGCAGTACTTC.

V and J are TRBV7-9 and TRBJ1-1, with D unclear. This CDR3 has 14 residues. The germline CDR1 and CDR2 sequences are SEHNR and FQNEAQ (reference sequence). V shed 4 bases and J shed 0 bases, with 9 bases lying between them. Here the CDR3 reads CASSSYSMNTEAFF. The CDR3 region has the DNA TGTGCCAGCAGCTCCTACTCTATGAACACTGAAGCTTTCTTT.

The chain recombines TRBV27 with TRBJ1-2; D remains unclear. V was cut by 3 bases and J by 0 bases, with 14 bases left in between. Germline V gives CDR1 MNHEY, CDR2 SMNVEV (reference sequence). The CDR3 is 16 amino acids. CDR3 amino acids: CASSLSGVIANYGYTF. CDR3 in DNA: TGTGCCAGCAGTTTGTCGGGTGTAATCGCTAACTATGGCTACACCTTC.

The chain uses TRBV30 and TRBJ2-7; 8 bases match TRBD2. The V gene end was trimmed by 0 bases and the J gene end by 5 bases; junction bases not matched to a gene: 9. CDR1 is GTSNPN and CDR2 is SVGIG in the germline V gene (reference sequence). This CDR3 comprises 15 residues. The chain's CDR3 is CAWSVDGRGSHEQYF. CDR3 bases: TGTGCCTGGAGTGTAGACGGGAGGGGGTCCCACGAGCAGTACTTC.

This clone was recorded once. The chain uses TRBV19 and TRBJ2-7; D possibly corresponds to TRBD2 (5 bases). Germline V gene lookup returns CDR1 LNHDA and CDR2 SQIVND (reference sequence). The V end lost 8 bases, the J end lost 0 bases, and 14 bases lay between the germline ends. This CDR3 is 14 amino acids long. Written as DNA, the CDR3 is TGTGCCAGTGGGCCCGGACTCCACTCCTACGAGCAGTACTTC. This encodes CASGPGLHSYEQYF.

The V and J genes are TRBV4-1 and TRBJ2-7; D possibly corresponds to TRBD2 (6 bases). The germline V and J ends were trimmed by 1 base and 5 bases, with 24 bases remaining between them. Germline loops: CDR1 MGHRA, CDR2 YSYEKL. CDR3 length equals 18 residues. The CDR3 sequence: CASSQVSGGAGTRNEQYF. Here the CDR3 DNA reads TGCGCCAGCAGCCAAGTTTCGGGCGGGGCTGGAACTCGGAACGAGCAGTACTTC.

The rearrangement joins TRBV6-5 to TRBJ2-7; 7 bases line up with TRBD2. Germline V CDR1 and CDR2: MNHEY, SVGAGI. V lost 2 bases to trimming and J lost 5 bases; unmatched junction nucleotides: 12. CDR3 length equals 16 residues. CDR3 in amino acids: CASSYSGGETTHEQYF. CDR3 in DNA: TGTGCCAGCAGTTACAGTGGGGGGGAAACTACGCACGAGCAGTACTTC.